The 21 T cell receptor beta chains below all came from one sample that was sequenced in a study of shared clonotypes between healthy human individuals (dated by TCRdb to about 2020). CD8 naive samples were obtained by positive selection for CCR7 among CD45RO-negative cells, yielding a CD45RA+CCR7+ population from which TemRA cells were excluded. Library preparation used the immunoSEQ multiplex PCR assay. TCRdb's version of the immuneACCESS table is confined to in-frame rearrangements and falls short of the full clone set. An unresolved V gene accounts for under half of the shortfall where checked; the remainder is of unknown origin. Present in this sample are around 600,000 clones, around 96% of which were seen just once. Over 0.095% of the sample goes to the ten largest clones. The sequenced material came from naive CD8+ T cells sorted from blood. What this sample's cell subset or site label stands for: CD45RA+CCR7+. The receptors come from a woman in her 30s in good health.

The CDR3 spells CASSMTGSYEQYF. The CDR3 DNA reads TGTGCCAGCAGCATGACGGGGTCCTACGAGCAGTACTTC. The chain couples TRBV7-6 to TRBJ2-7, with D tentatively TRBD2 (5 bases). V lost 5 bases and J lost 1, with 9 bases in between. CDR1 SGHVS and CDR2 FNYEAQ come from the germline V gene. This CDR3 spans 13 amino acids. Supplemented by reference TRBV7-6 and TRBJ2-7, the full variable domain reads GAGVSQSPRYKVTKRGQDVALRCDPISGHVSLYWYRQALGQGPEFLTYFNYEAQQDKSGLPNDRFSAERPEGSISTLTIQRTEQRDSAMYRCASSMTGSYEQYFGPGTRLTVT.

On this clone: Other DNA sequences in the sample encode the same CDR3. The chain combines TRBV5-1 with TRBJ2-1; D remains unclear. Trimming took 2 bases from V and 7 from J, leaving 7 bases between them. The CDR3 contains 12 residues. From germline, CDR1 is SGHRS and CDR2 YFSETQ. In nucleotides, the CDR3 is TGCGCCAGCAGCTTCCTGGGGAATGAGCAGTTCTTC. Translating it yields CASSFLGNEQFF.

This clone was detected only once. This chain's CDR3 is CASSLGTSGSSYNEQFF. In nucleotides, the CDR3 is TGTGCCAGCAGCTTAGGGACTAGCGGGAGCTCCTACAATGAGCAGTTCTTC. The chain couples TRBV7-9 to TRBJ2-1; TRBD2 agrees at 13 bases. This CDR3 region has 17 residues. V lost 1 base to trimming and J lost 0 bases; unmatched junction nucleotides: 0. Germline-derived CDR1 and CDR2 are SEHNR and FQNEAQ (reference sequence).

This rearrangement joins TRBV7-9 to TRBJ2-1; 8 bases line up with TRBD2. Germline CDR1 SEHNR, CDR2 FQNEAQ (reference sequence). V was clipped by 5 bases and J by 7 bases; unmatched bases: 10. The CDR3 has 15 amino acids. CDR3: CASSDSGTRENEQFF. The DNA for the CDR3 is TGTGCCAGCAGCGACTCCGGGACTAGGGAAAATGAGCAGTTCTTC. Full variable domain (outside the CDR3, taken from reference TRBV7-9 and TRBJ2-1): DTGVSQNPRHKITKRGQNVTFRCDPISEHNRLYWYRQTLGQGPEFLTYFQNEAQLEKSRLLSDRFSAERPKGSFSTLEIQRTEQGDSAMYLCASSDSGTRENEQFFGPGTRLTVL.

The V call is TRBV9, the J call TRBJ2-3, with TRBD1 identical over 7 bases. The CDR3 spans 16 residues. Losses at the gene ends were 1 base for V and 2 bases for J; bases not matched to a gene: 7. Germline values: CDR1 SGDLS, CDR2 YYNGEE. The CDR3 nucleotides read TGTGCCAGCAGCGTAAGCTCGACAGGGCTCACAGATACGCAGTATTTT. Encoded protein: CASSVSSTGLTDTQYF.

The V call is TRBV4-1, the J call TRBJ1-6; D possibly corresponds to TRBD1 (6 bases). Germline loops: CDR1 MGHRA, CDR2 YSYEKL. The CDR3 runs to 17 residues. V was pared by 0 bases and J by 5 bases, with 14 bases between. The CDR3 here is CASSQEPGTFHNSPLHF. The DNA for the CDR3 is TGCGCCAGCAGCCAAGAACCGGGGACATTTCATAATTCACCCCTCCACTTT.

CDR3 sequence (DNA): TGTGCCAGCAGCCTCCGGACTGTTCAAGGGGAGCAGTTCTTC. This codes for CASSLRTVQGEQFF. This chain uses TRBV5-8 with TRBJ2-1, with D possibly TRBD2 on 5 matching bases. V gave up 4 bases and J gave up 10 bases, with 18 bases separating them. Germline V gene lookup returns CDR1 SGHTS and CDR2 YDEGEE. The CDR3 is made up of 14 amino acids.

V usage is TRBV19 and J usage is TRBJ2-7; no clear D. The germline V gene has CDR1 LNHDA and CDR2 SQIVND (reference sequence). V dropped 5 bases and J dropped 3 bases, with 11 bases sitting between them. CDR3 length: 13 residues. The CDR3 sequence is CASSSATFYEQYF. The CDR3 DNA reads TGTGCCAGTAGTTCCGCTACATTCTACGAGCAGTACTTC.

This chain links TRBV14 with TRBJ2-1, with 10 bases fitting TRBD2. The germline CDR1 and CDR2 sequences are SGHDN and FVKESK. There are 18 residues in the CDR3. Germline trimming cut 0 bases from V and 0 bases from J; bases unmatched to any gene: 5. The CDR3 region is CASSQDLAGVLSYNEQFF. The CDR3 DNA sequence: TGTGCCAGCAGCCAAGACCTAGCGGGAGTACTCTCCTACAATGAGCAGTTCTTC.

This chain uses TRBV7-8 with TRBJ2-5; 8 bases map to TRBD1. The J call may be wrong; the DNA end is better matched by TRBJ2-7. In germline, CDR1 is SGHVS, CDR2 FQNEAQ. This CDR3 comprises 15 residues. The CDR3 DNA follows: TGTGCCAGCAGCTTAAGGGACAGGCCGTCCTACGAGCAGTACTTC. Its protein is CASSLRDRPSYEQYF.

The genes are TRBV6-5 and TRBJ2-7; 7 nucleotides align to TRBD2. CDR3 size: 16 residues. Germline V gene lookup returns CDR1 MNHEY and CDR2 SVGAGI. J was trimmed by 0 bases and V by 0 bases; bases with no gene match: 5. The CDR3 sequence: CASSYSASGNSYEQYF. The CDR3 DNA sequence: TGTGCCAGCAGTTACTCAGCTAGCGGCAACTCCTACGAGCAGTACTTC.

The chain uses TRBV7-9 and TRBJ2-7; 10 bases fit TRBD2. Germline values: CDR1 SEHNR, CDR2 FQNEAQ (reference sequence). Trimming cost V 5 bases and J 6 bases; bases outside gene matches: 19. The CDR3 consists of 18 residues. In DNA form, the CDR3 reads TGTGCCAGCAGCCTACTAGCGGGATCTACGAGAGATCGAGGCGAGCAGTACTTC. Amino acids: CASSLLAGSTRDRGEQYF.

This rearrangement joins TRBV28 to TRBJ2-7; maybe TRBD1 (5 bases). The CDR3 consists of 15 residues. Germline lookup yields CDR1 MDHEN and CDR2 SYDVKM. V lost 2 bases, J lost 1 base, and 12 bases lay in between. CDR3 residues: CASSLGQGISYEQYF. Here the CDR3 DNA reads TGTGCCAGCAGTTTAGGGCAGGGAATTTCCTACGAGCAGTACTTC.

The chain has TRBV30 and TRBJ1-2; D gene unclear. CDR1 is GTSNPN and CDR2 is SVGIG in the germline V gene (reference sequence). This CDR3 has 12 amino acids. The V end lost 4 bases, the J end lost 0 bases, and 6 bases lay between the germline ends. CDR3 region: CAWTDSNYGYTF. The CDR3, as DNA: TGTGCCTGGACCGATTCTAACTATGGCTACACCTTC.

The rearrangement links TRBV7-2 to TRBJ2-5, with TRBD2 matching over 7 bases. Germline values: CDR1 SGHTA, CDR2 FQGNSA. J was trimmed by 4 bases and V by 5 bases; bases with no gene match: 10. CDR3 length equals 15 residues. This chain's CDR3 is CASSKTSPDGETQYF. Here the CDR3 DNA reads TGTGCCAGCAGCAAGACTAGCCCAGACGGAGAGACCCAGTACTTC.

The gene calls are TRBV28 and TRBJ2-7; the match to TRBD1 covers 9 bases. V lost 8 bases to trimming and J lost 3 bases; unmatched junction nucleotides: 8. The CDR3 sequence is 14 residues long. Per germline, CDR1 MDHEN and CDR2 SYDVKM. Written as DNA, the CDR3 is TGTGCCAGCTGTCCGGGACAGGGATACTACGAGCAGTACTTC. Amino acid sequence: CASCPGQGYYEQYF.

This chain joins TRBV7-9 and TRBJ1-1; D remains unclear. Trimming removed 6 bases from V and 5 bases from J, with 19 bases in between. Germline V gives CDR1 SEHNR, CDR2 FQNEAQ (reference sequence). The CDR3 covers 15 residues. Here the CDR3 DNA reads TGTGCCAGCAGTTTACTTGACAATAAAGTGACTGAAGCTTTCTTT. Its translation: CASSLLDNKVTEAFF.

The chain has TRBV15 and TRBJ2-7; maybe TRBD2 (5 bases). The germline V gene encodes CDR1 LNHNV and CDR2 YYDKDF (reference sequence). The CDR3 consists of 15 residues. Trimming removed 3 bases at V and 6 bases at J, with 18 bases between. Here the CDR3 reads CATSSAREGRSEQYF. The CDR3 bases are TGTGCCACCAGCAGTGCCCGCGAGGGCAGGAGCGAGCAGTACTTC.

V is TRBV27 and J is TRBJ2-7; TRBD2 agrees at 7 bases. Per germline, CDR1 MNHEY and CDR2 SMNVEV (reference sequence). The J segment lost 5 bases and the V segment lost 7 bases, leaving 14 bases of the junction unmatched. CDR3 length: 15 residues. The CDR3, as DNA: TGTGCCAGCACCGATCCGGGGCGGGAGAAGGACGAGCAGTACTTC. It yields the protein CASTDPGREKDEQYF.

The rearrangement joins TRBV6-5 to TRBJ2-1; 7 positions match TRBD2. V gave up 7 bases and J gave up 3 bases; unmatched junction bases: 6. Germline loops: CDR1 MNHEY, CDR2 SVGAGI. The CDR3 loop spans 14 amino acids. The DNA of the CDR3 is TGTGCCAGCATGCCCAGCGGGAACTACAATGAGCAGTTCTTC. Its translation is CASMPSGNYNEQFF.

The CDR3 is CASSSGQGANEQYF. Here the CDR3 DNA reads TGTGCCAGCAGCTCGGGACAGGGGGCGAATGAGCAGTACTTC. The chain has TRBV9 and TRBJ2-7; 12 nucleotides align to TRBD1. Germline V gene data show CDR1 as SGDLS and CDR2 as YYNGEE. The CDR3 covers 14 residues. The J segment lost 7 bases and the V segment lost 4 bases, leaving 6 bases of the junction unmatched.